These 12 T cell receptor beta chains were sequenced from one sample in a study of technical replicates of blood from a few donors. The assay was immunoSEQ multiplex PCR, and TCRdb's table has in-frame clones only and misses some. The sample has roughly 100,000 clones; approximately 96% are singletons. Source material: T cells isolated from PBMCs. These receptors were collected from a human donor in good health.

The CDR3 reads CASSPRGTSGNNEQFF. In nucleotides, the CDR3 is TGTGCCAGCAGCCCTCGAGGGACTAGCGGCAACAATGAGCAGTTCTTC. The V and J genes are TRBV7-3 and TRBJ2-1; 11 nucleotides align to TRBD2. Per the germline V gene, CDR1 is SGHTA and CDR2 is FQGTGA. The J segment lost 5 bases and the V segment lost 5 bases, leaving 8 bases of the junction unmatched. CDR3 size: 16 residues.

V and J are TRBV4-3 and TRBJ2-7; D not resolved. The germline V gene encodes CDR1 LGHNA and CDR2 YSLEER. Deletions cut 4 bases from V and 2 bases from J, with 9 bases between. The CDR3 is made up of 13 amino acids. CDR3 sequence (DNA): TGCGCCAGCAGCCCGGGTTCTACCTACGAGCAGTACTTC. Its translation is CASSPGSTYEQYF.

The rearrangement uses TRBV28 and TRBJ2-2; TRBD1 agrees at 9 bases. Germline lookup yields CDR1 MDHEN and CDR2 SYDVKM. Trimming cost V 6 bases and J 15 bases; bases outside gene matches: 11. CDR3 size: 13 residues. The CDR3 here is CASRSSRDRDLFF. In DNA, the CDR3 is TGTGCCAGCAGATCCTCCCGGGACAGGGATTTGTTTTTT.

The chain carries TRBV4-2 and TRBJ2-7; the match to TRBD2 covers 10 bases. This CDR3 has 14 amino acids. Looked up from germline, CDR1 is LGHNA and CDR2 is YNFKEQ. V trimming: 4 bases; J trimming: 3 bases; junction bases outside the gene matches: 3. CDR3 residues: CASSRGLAIYEQYF. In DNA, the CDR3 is TGTGCCAGCAGCCGGGGACTAGCGATCTACGAGCAGTACTTC.

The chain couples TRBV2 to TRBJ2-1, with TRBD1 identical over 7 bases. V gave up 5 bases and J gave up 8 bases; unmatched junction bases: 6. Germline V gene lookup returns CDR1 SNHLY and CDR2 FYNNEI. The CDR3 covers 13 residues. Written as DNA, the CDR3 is TGTGCCAGCAGTCCGCGGACAGGATATGAGCAGTTCTTC. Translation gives CASSPRTGYEQFF.

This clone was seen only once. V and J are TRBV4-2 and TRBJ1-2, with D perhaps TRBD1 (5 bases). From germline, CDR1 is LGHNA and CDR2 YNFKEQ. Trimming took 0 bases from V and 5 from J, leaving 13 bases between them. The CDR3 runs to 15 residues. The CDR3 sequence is CASSQEVRGIYGYTF. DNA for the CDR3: TGTGCCAGCAGCCAAGAGGTTCGGGGGATATATGGCTACACCTTC.

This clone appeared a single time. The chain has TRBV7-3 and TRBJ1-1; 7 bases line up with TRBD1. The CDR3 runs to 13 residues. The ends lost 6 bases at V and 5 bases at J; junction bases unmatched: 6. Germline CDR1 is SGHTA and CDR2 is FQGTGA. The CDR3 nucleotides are TGTGCCAGCAGTTCACTGACAGGGACTGAAGCTTTCTTT. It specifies CASSSLTGTEAFF.

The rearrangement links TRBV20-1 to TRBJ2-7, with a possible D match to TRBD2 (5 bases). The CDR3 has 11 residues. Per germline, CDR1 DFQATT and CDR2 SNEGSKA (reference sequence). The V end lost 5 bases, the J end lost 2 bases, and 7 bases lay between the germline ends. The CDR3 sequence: CSAYGAYEQYF. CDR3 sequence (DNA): TGCAGTGCTTACGGGGCCTACGAGCAGTACTTC.

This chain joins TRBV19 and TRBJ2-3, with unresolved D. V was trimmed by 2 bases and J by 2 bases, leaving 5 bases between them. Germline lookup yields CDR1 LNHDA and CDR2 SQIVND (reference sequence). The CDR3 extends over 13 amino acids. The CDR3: CASSISFTDTQYF. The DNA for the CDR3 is TGTGCCAGTAGTATATCGTTCACAGATACGCAGTATTTT.

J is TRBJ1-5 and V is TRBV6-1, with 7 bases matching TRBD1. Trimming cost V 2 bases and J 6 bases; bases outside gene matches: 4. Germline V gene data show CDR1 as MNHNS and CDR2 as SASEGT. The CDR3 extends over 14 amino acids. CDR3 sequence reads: CASSEPRGRQPQHF. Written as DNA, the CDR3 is TGTGCCAGCAGTGAACCAAGGGGGCGTCAGCCCCAGCATTTT.

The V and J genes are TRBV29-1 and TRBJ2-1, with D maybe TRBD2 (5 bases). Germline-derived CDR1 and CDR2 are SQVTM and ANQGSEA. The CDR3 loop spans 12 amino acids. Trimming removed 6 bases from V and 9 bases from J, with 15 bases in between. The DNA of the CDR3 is TGCAGCGTCGACTACCTCCGCGGTGAGCAGTTCTTC. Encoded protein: CSVDYLRGEQFF.

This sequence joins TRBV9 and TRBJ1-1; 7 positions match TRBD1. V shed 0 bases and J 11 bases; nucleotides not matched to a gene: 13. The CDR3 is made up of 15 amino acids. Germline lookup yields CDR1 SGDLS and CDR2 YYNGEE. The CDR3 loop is CASSVAPVGGTAAFF. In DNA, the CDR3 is TGTGCCAGCAGCGTAGCTCCGGTAGGTGGGACAGCGGCTTTCTTT.